The present entry profiles one T cell receptor beta chain with its context. At the DNA level, this CDR3 is encoded by other sequences in the same sample as well. The V end lost 4 bases, the J end lost 4 bases, and 7 bases lay between the germline ends. There are 12 residues in the CDR3. The germline V gene encodes CDR1 SNHLY and CDR2 FYNNEI. The data stem from a study of CD8+ T cells in alopecia areata. Sequencing relied on a cDNA template that was reverse transcribed from extracted RNA. Profiling relied on immunoSEQ multiplex PCR, and the TCRdb table lists in-frame clones only, not all of them. The sample includes around 270,000 clones, 55% to 70% of them seen just once. Regarding treatment: oral pan-JAK inhibitor, 5-10 mg twice daily.

Here the sequenced sample was CD4+ T cells sorted from blood, taken at week 24, from a patient treated with tofacitinib. The rearrangement links TRBV2 to TRBJ2-5; D gene uncertain. The sequence was obtained from a human donor with alopecia areata. CDR3 amino acids: CASSVNRETQYF. The CDR3 DNA is TGTGCCAGCAGTGTGAACCGAGAGACCCAGTACTTC.